The next 2 T cell receptor beta chains were all read from a single sample in a study of T-cell memory formation after mild COVID-19. TCRdb re-analysed the 5' RACE reads in MiXCR, keeping a single row per CDR3 protein. Of roughly 340,000 distinct CDR3 sequences in the sample, more than 20% were seen once. Sequencing input: PBMCs or a T cell subset sorted from them (not recorded which). Receptor source: a man between 18 and 35 years old who had mild COVID-19 (a few samples of this study predate the infection). Cell type and time point are not known.

V and J are TRBV6-6 and TRBJ2-7; D unclear. Trimming left V 4 bases short and J 3 bases short, with 13 bases between. CDR3 length equals 14 residues. In germline, CDR1 is MNHNY, CDR2 SVGAGI (reference sequence). Written as DNA, the CDR3 is TGTGCCAGCAGTTCCCGAAAAGGGATCTACGAGCAGTACTTC. Its protein product is CASSSRKGIYEQYF.

The rearrangement uses TRBV9 and TRBJ1-1, with a tentative D call TRBD1 (6 bases). Germline CDR1 reads SGDLS; CDR2 reads YYNGEE. V lost 6 bases and J 0 bases, leaving 18 bases between the germline ends. The CDR3 spans 16 residues. The CDR3 nucleotides read TGTGCCAGCACAAGACAGGACCATCGCATGAACACTGAAGCTTTCTTT. It encodes CASTRQDHRMNTEAFF.